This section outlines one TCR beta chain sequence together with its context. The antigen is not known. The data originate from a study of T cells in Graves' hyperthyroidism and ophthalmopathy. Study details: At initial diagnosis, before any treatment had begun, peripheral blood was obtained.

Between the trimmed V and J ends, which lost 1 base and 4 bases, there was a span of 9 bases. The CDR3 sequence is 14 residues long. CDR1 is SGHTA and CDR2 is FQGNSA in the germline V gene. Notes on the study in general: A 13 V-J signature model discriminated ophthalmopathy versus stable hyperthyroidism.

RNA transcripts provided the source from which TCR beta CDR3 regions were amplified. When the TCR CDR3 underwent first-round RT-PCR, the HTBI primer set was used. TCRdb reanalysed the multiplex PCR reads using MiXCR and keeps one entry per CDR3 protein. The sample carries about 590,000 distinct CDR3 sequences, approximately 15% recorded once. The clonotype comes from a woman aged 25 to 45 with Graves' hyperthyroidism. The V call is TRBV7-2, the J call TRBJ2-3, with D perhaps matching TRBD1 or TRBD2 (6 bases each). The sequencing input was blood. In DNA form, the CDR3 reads TGTGCCAGCAGCTTAGAGAGGGGGGCAGATACGCAGTATTTT. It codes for CASSLERGADTQYF.